This entry features one T cell receptor (beta chain) sequence. This entry comes from a study of blood T cell repertoires in COVID-19. Study context: Samples representing acute and convalescent COVID-19 were sourced from the United States, Italy and Spain.

TCRdb's table, derived via immunoSEQ multiplex PCR, lists solely in-frame clones and lacks some. Of under 150,000 clones in the sample, approximately 88% were seen once. The CDR3 loop spans 14 amino acids. Germline-derived CDR1 and CDR2 are DFQATT and SNEGSKA (reference sequence). The J segment lost 8 bases and the V segment lost 3 bases, leaving 5 bases of the junction unmatched. Material: peripheral blood. The TCR sequence derives from a man in his sixties or seventies with active COVID-19. This chain joins TRBV20-1 and TRBJ2-1; 12 bases match TRBD2. CDR3 in amino acids: CSASRLAGDHEQFF. The CDR3 nucleotides read TGCAGTGCTAGTCGACTAGCGGGAGATCATGAGCAGTTCTTC.